This passage covers 9 T cell receptor beta chains from one sample sequenced in a study of CD8 T cells in Susac syndrome. An amount of RNA that ranged from about 0.45 to 1 ug was reverse transcribed with random hexamers. TCRdb reanalysed the immunoSEQ multiplex PCR reads using MiXCR and keeps one entry per CDR3 protein. The sample consists of roughly 180,000 distinct CDR3 sequences, 90% to 95% of them appearing once. Sequencing used CD4+ T cells from PBMCs. All receptors come from a human donor in good health.

The V and J genes are TRBV3-1 and TRBJ2-3; tentatively, D is TRBD1 or TRBD2 (5 bases each). Per the germline V gene, CDR1 is LGHDT and CDR2 is YNNKEL (reference sequence). The CDR3 spans 15 residues. The V end was cut by 4 bases, the J end by 4 bases, with 15 bases between. The CDR3 DNA sequence: TGTGCCAGCAGCCCGGCAGGGAGTCTGGCAGATACGCAGTATTTT. It translates to CASSPAGSLADTQYF.

This rearrangement joins TRBV6-1 to TRBJ2-3; tentative D call: TRBD1 (6 bases). From germline, CDR1 is MNHNS and CDR2 SASEGT. Between the trimmed V and J ends, which lost 6 bases and 2 bases, there was a span of 18 bases. The CDR3 covers 16 residues. The CDR3, as DNA: TGTGCCAGCAGGCAGCTCTGGGGGCCGATCACAGATACGCAGTATTTT. It is translated as CASRQLWGPITDTQYF.

Of note for this clonotype: A junction boundary mismatches the germline segment, possibly from a read error. The CDR3 sequence is CASSLGGPETQYF. CDR3 nucleotides: TGTGCTAGCAGCTTGGGGGGGCCGGAGACCCAGTACTTC. This rearrangement joins TRBV7-7 to TRBJ2-5; perhaps TRBD2 as D (7 bases). The CDR3 length is 13 residues. Per the germline V gene, CDR1 is SSHAT and CDR2 is FNYEAQ (reference sequence).

The gene calls are TRBV15 and TRBJ2-5; D may correspond to TRBD1 or TRBD2 (6 bases each). The V end lost 5 bases, the J end lost 0 bases, and 13 bases lay between the germline ends. The CDR3 totals 15 residues. From germline, CDR1 is LNHNV and CDR2 YYDKDF (reference sequence). The CDR3 nucleotides are TGTGCCACCAGCGGGTGGGGGGCGTACCAAGAGACCCAGTACTTC. It yields the protein CATSGWGAYQETQYF.

The chain carries TRBV3-1 and TRBJ2-5, with TRBD2 identical over 13 bases. Germline V gene lookup returns CDR1 LGHDT and CDR2 YNNKEL (reference sequence). CDR3 size: 19 residues. Trimming cost V 3 bases and J 4 bases; bases outside gene matches: 14. The CDR3 loop reads CASSQPLGTSGARVETQYF. In DNA form, the CDR3 reads TGTGCCAGCAGCCAGCCACTGGGGACTAGCGGGGCGCGCGTAGAGACCCAGTACTTC.

V is TRBV11-2 and J is TRBJ1-6; D gene ambiguous. Looked up from germline, CDR1 is SGHAT and CDR2 is FQNNGV. The CDR3 runs to 14 residues. The V and J ends lost 1 base and 9 bases respectively, with 10 bases between them. DNA for the CDR3: TGTGCCAGCAGCTTAGGGCAGGCTGCTTCACCCCTCCACTTT. Its protein product is CASSLGQAASPLHF.

The V gene is TRBV7-3, the J gene TRBJ2-1; the match to TRBD2 covers 8 bases. CDR3 length equals 15 residues. Germline V gene sequence: CDR1 SGHTA, CDR2 FQGTGA. The V and J ends lost 5 bases and 4 bases, in that order; junction bases with no gene match: 7. The CDR3 reads CASSELAGTYNEQFF. DNA for the CDR3: TGTGCCAGCAGCGAATTAGCGGGGACTTACAATGAGCAGTTCTTC. The whole variable domain, remainder taken from reference TRBV7-3 and TRBJ2-1, is GAGVSQTPSNKVTEKGKYVELRCDPISGHTALYWYRQSLGQGPEFLIYFQGTGAADDSGLPNDRFFAVRPEGSVSTLKIQRTERGDSAVYLCASSELAGTYNEQFFGPGTRLTVL.

This clonotype was seen a single time. The CDR3 loop is CSARDQSGLDNEQFF. CDR3 coding DNA: TGCAGTGCTAGGGACCAGAGCGGGCTAGACAATGAGCAGTTCTTC. The rearrangement uses TRBV20-1 and TRBJ2-1; possibly TRBD2 for D (6 bases). Per the germline V gene, CDR1 is DFQATT and CDR2 is SNEGSKA (reference sequence). This CDR3 is built from 15 residues. The V end was cut by 3 bases, the J end by 5 bases, with 17 bases between.

This clonotype has a single count. The chain combines TRBV2 with TRBJ2-7; D gene ambiguous. The CDR3 covers 14 residues. Germline V lookup: CDR1 SNHLY, CDR2 FYNNEI. V lost 2 bases to trimming and J lost 0 bases, with 8 bases between them. CDR3: CASSERYLSYEQYF. Written as DNA, the CDR3 is TGTGCCAGCAGTGAACGGTACCTCTCCTACGAGCAGTACTTC.